A selection of T cell receptor beta chains follows, all from one sample in a study of cytomegalovirus exposure and HLA in healthy donors. TCRdb's copy holds only in-frame clones and misses some; the assay was immunoSEQ multiplex PCR. The sample lists tens of thousands of clones, roughly 97% occurring once. Specimen: PBMCs. The receptors originated from a man between 18 and 35 years old in good health and CMV-seronegative. Each CDR3 is given with its conserved first and last residue. D genes are given only for firm matches. Where a row states a size, it is once, few, many or the class of an expanded clone; other rows omit it.

V gene	clone size	J gene	D gene	CDR3 protein	CDR3 DNA
TRBV5-5	NA	TRBJ1-5	NA	CASSLGTASNQPQHF	TGTGCCAGCAGCTTGGGGACAGCCTCCAATCAGCCCCAGCATTTT
TRBV14	once	TRBJ1-1	NA	CASSRTYFPVTEAFF	TGTGCCAGCAGCCGGACATATTTTCCGGTGACTGAAGCTTTCTTT
TRBV6-5	NA	TRBJ1-5	TRBD1	CASSPGQGRQPQHF	TGTGCCAGCAGTCCTGGACAGGGCAGGCAGCCCCAGCATTTT
TRBV15	NA	TRBJ1-1	NA	CATSRGTEREAFF	TGTGCCACCAGCAGAGGGACTGAGCGAGAAGCTTTCTTT
TRBV2	NA	TRBJ1-5	NA	CASSDEISNQPQHF	TGTGCCAGCAGTGATGAGATTAGCAATCAGCCCCAGCATTTT
TRBV14	once	TRBJ2-7	NA	CASSQENHRAYEQYF	TGTGCCAGCAGCCAAGAGAATCACAGGGCCTACGAGCAGTACTTC
TRBV6-6	once	TRBJ1-2	TRBD1	CASSPTGTYGYTF	TGTGCCAGCAGTCCGACAGGGACTTATGGCTACACCTTC
TRBV19	NA	TRBJ1-2	TRBD1	CASSRSMTGGTGYTF	TGTGCCAGTAGTCGCTCGATGACAGGGGGAACCGGCTACACCTTC
TRBV18	NA	TRBJ1-2	NA	CASSFDGGLGYTF	TGTGCCAGCTCATTCGACGGAGGATTAGGCTACACCTTC
TRBV25-1	NA	TRBJ1-2	NA	CASSEYINYGYTF	TGTGCCAGCAGTGAATATATTAACTATGGCTACACCTTC
TRBV4-1	NA	TRBJ1-2	NA	CASSQATVYGYTF	TGCGCCAGCAGCCAAGCTACGGTTTATGGCTACACCTTC
TRBV7-3	NA	TRBJ1-1	TRBD1	CASSLGQGLNTEAFF	TGTGCCAGCAGCTTAGGACAGGGCTTGAACACTGAAGCTTTCTTT
TRBV28	NA	TRBJ2-1	NA	CASSPQGPGSYNEQFF	TGTGCCAGCAGCCCACAGGGACCGGGCTCCTACAATGAGCAGTTCTTC